This TCR beta chain was profiled in a study of T cells in Graves' hyperthyroidism and ophthalmopathy. Per the germline V gene, CDR1 is MDHEN and CDR2 is SYDVKM. This CDR3 has 15 amino acids. The V end was cut by 2 bases, the J end by 3 bases, with 11 bases between. Study findings and constraints: Expanded thyroid clonotypes (above 0.001) were mostly also found in blood.

Regions amplified from RNA transcripts were the TCR beta CDR3 regions. The HTBI primer set was used in a first-round RT-PCR of the TCR CDR3. MiXCR, applied by TCRdb to the multiplex PCR reads, yields one record per CDR3 protein. This table holds fewer than 450,000 distinct CDR3 sequences, 12% to 15% found once. This clonotype has a count of ten or more. Its cognate antigen is unknown. The sequence was obtained from a woman aged 55-70 years with Graves' ophthalmopathy. The source material was blood. The V and J genes are TRBV28 and TRBJ2-1; D not resolved. The DNA for the CDR3 is TGTGCCAGCAGTTTAGTGTGGAGTAGCTACAATGAGCAGTTCTTC. Protein sequence: CASSLVWSSYNEQFF.